What follows are 30 T cell receptor beta chains derived from one specimen sequenced in a study of technical replicates of blood from a few donors. Some clones are missing from TCRdb's copy, which holds only in-frame ones; the method was immunoSEQ multiplex PCR. The sample contains approximately 13,000 clones, roughly three quarters of which appear only once. Specimen: PBMCs. The source of these receptors is a human donor in good health.

About this clone: Other DNA sequences in the same sample also yield this CDR3. The chain uses TRBV7-7 and TRBJ2-5; 8 bases map to TRBD2. Per the germline V gene, CDR1 is SSHAT and CDR2 is FNYEAQ (reference sequence). The CDR3 is 12 residues long. V gave up 9 bases and J gave up 5 bases; unmatched junction bases: 5. The CDR3 sequence is CASRGTSETQYF. CDR3 in DNA: TGTGCCAGTAGGGGGACTAGTGAGACCCAGTACTTC.

This clone was recorded only once. This chain joins TRBV11-3 and TRBJ2-1; no clear D. The CDR3 extends over 14 amino acids. CDR1 and CDR2 from the germline V gene are SGHNT and YENEEA. The germline V and J ends were trimmed by 3 bases and 1 base, with 7 bases remaining between them. CDR3 nucleotides: TGTGCCAGCAGCTTTGGGCATTCCTACAATGAGCAGTTCTTC. Its translation: CASSFGHSYNEQFF. The complete variable domain, with remaining parts taken from reference TRBV11-3 and TRBJ2-1, reads EAGVVQSPRYKIIEKKQPVAFWCNPISGHNTLYWYLQNLGQGPELLIRYENEEAVDDSQLPKDRFSAERLKGVDSTLKIQPAELGDSAVYLCASSFGHSYNEQFFGPGTRLTVL.

The V gene is TRBV5-1, the J gene TRBJ1-1; 10 bases align to TRBD1. The CDR3 covers 14 residues. CDR1 SGHRS and CDR2 YFSETQ come from the germline V gene. The ends lost 4 bases at V and 4 bases at J; junction bases unmatched: 4. CDR3 protein: CASSLRTGGTEAFF. The CDR3 region has the DNA TGCGCCAGCAGCCTAAGGACAGGGGGCACTGAAGCTTTCTTT. The full variable domain, with the rest looked up from reference TRBV5-1 and TRBJ1-1, is KAGVTQTPRYLIKTRGQQVTLSCSPISGHRSVSWYQQTPGQGLQFLFEYFSETQRNKGNFPGRFSGRQFSNSRSEMNVSTLELGDSALYLCASSLRTGGTEAFFGQGTRLTVV.

The V and J genes are TRBV28 and TRBJ1-2; D is unclear. The ends were cut back, 5 bases at V and 12 bases at J, with 16 bases in the middle. The CDR3 has 12 amino acids. Germline values: CDR1 MDHEN, CDR2 SYDVKM. The CDR3 DNA reads TGTGCCAGCAGTGCCAACCCACAGTCTCACACCTTC. Translating it yields CASSANPQSHTF.

The rearrangement links TRBV9 to TRBJ2-6; 7 bases match TRBD1. Losses at the gene ends were 0 bases for V and 12 bases for J; bases not matched to a gene: 12. Germline V gene lookup returns CDR1 SGDLS and CDR2 YYNGEE. CDR3 length equals 16 residues. As DNA, the CDR3 is TGTGCCAGCAGCGTAGAGCGGACAGGCGGTTCCCCCGTCCTGACTTTC. This gives the protein CASSVERTGGSPVLTF. Supplemented by reference TRBV9 and TRBJ2-6, the full variable domain reads DSGVTQTPKHLITATGQRVTLRCSPRSGDLSVYWYQQSLDQGLQFLIQYYNGEERAKGNILERFSAQQFPDLHSELNLSSLELGDSALYFCASSVERTGGSPVLTFGAGSRLTVL.

The genes are TRBV28 and TRBJ1-5, with TRBD1 matching over 9 bases. Germline V gene sequence: CDR1 MDHEN, CDR2 SYDVKM. The trim removed 5 bases at V and 6 bases at J, leaving 5 bases unmatched. CDR3 size: 14 residues. The CDR3: CASSPGQGSQPQHF. As DNA, the CDR3 is TGTGCCAGCAGTCCAGGACAGGGGAGTCAGCCCCAGCATTTT.

The chain links TRBV5-1 to TRBJ2-7, with 11 bases that match TRBD2. With V trimmed by 4 bases and J by 3 bases, 6 bases remained unmatched. The CDR3 loop spans 15 amino acids. The V gene's germline CDR1 is SGHRS and CDR2 YFSETQ. The CDR3 loop reads CASSASSGRNYEQYF. In nucleotides, the CDR3 is TGCGCCAGCAGCGCATCTAGCGGGAGGAACTACGAGCAGTACTTC.

The J gene is TRBJ2-6, the V gene TRBV6-1; a possible D gene is TRBD1 (6 bases). V was cut by 3 bases and J by 0 bases, with 15 bases left in between. The CDR3 is made up of 18 amino acids. Germline values: CDR1 MNHNS, CDR2 SASEGT. CDR3 sequence (DNA): TGTGCCAGCAGTGACCCCGACAGGTCAAACTCTGGGGCCAACGTCCTGACTTTC. Translated: CASSDPDRSNSGANVLTF.

J is TRBJ2-7 and V is TRBV7-9; D perhaps matches TRBD1 (5 bases). The CDR3 extends over 14 amino acids. Trimming removed 4 bases from V and 2 bases from J, with 12 bases in between. Germline CDR1 is SEHNR and CDR2 is FQNEAQ (reference sequence). CDR3 sequence reads: CASSYRTNPYEQYF. CDR3 in DNA: TGTGCCAGCAGCTACAGGACAAACCCCTACGAGCAGTACTTC.

The J gene is TRBJ2-2, the V gene TRBV10-2; 7 bases fit TRBD1. With V trimmed by 2 bases and J by 6 bases, 6 bases remained unmatched. There are 15 residues in the CDR3. Germline-derived CDR1 and CDR2 are WSHSY and SAAADI. DNA for the CDR3: TGCGCCAGCAGTGAGGACAGGGTGGTACCCGGGGAGCTGTTTTTT. The encoded protein is CASSEDRVVPGELFF.

V is TRBV6-4 and J is TRBJ2-2; 9 positions agree with TRBD1. Unmatched junction bases numbered 5, after V lost 0 bases and J lost 6 bases. Germline assignment: CDR1 MRHNA and CDR2 SNTAGT. The length of the CDR3 is 16 residues. The CDR3 bases are TGTGCCAGCAGTGACTCCAACAGGGGGCGACCCGGGGAGCTGTTTTTT. It is translated as CASSDSNRGRPGELFF.

The rearrangement joins TRBV5-4 to TRBJ2-7, with 7 positions matching TRBD2. The germline V gene encodes CDR1 SGHNT and CDR2 YYREEE (reference sequence). CDR3 size: 18 residues. V trimming: 0 bases; J trimming: 0 bases; junction bases outside the gene matches: 12. The CDR3 here is CASSLDPSGRSISYEQYF. Here the CDR3 DNA reads TGTGCCAGCAGCTTGGATCCTAGCGGAAGGTCCATCTCCTACGAGCAGTACTTC.

The rearrangement joins TRBV7-2 to TRBJ2-1; 9 positions agree with TRBD2. Germline lookup yields CDR1 SGHTA and CDR2 FQGNSA. The CDR3 is 15 residues long. With V trimmed by 6 bases and J by 4 bases, 7 bases remained unmatched. Here the CDR3 reads CASSSSGTPYNEQFF. The DNA for the CDR3 is TGTGCCAGCAGTTCTAGCGGGACCCCTTACAATGAGCAGTTCTTC.

This chain joins TRBV11-2 and TRBJ2-7, with TRBD1 matching over 10 bases. The CDR3 sequence is 13 residues long. Germline trimming cut 5 bases from V and 5 bases from J; bases unmatched to any gene: 3. Per the germline V gene, CDR1 is SGHAT and CDR2 is FQNNGV. CDR3 sequence (DNA): TGTGCCAGCAGCCCCGGGACAGGGGACGAGCAGTACTTC. Encoded protein: CASSPGTGDEQYF.

Regarding this clone: One end of the junction is discordant with germline, which a read error may explain. V gene TRBV9 combines with J gene TRBJ1-5, with 9 bases aligning to TRBD1. The CDR3 spans 14 residues. CDR1 is SGDLS, CDR2 YYNGEE, per germline. The CDR3 DNA follows: TGTGCCAGCAGCGAAACAGGGGGCAACCAGCCCCAGCATTTT. This codes for CASSETGGNQPQHF. Complete variable domain (other parts from reference TRBV9 and TRBJ1-5): DSGVTQTPKHLITATGQRVTLRCSPRSGDLSVYWYQQSLDQGLQFLIQYYNGEERAKGNILERFSAQQFPDLHSELNLSSLELGDSALYFCASSETGGNQPQHFGDGTRLSIL.

This clone was detected only once. The V call is TRBV27, the J call TRBJ2-5; 7 nucleotides align to TRBD2. Germline lookup yields CDR1 MNHEY and CDR2 SMNVEV (reference sequence). V dropped 6 bases and J dropped 4; count of bases not matched to a gene: 17. CDR3 length equals 17 residues. The DNA of the CDR3 is TGTGCCAGCAGCCACCGAACCTCCTGGACTAGGGTAGAGACCCAGTACTTC. Translated, it gives CASSHRTSWTRVETQYF.

The gene calls are TRBV6-1 and TRBJ1-3; D possibly corresponds to TRBD1 (6 bases). Germline CDR1 is MNHNS and CDR2 is SASEGT. V shed 3 bases and J shed 0 bases, with 18 bases lying between them. There are 18 residues in the CDR3. The CDR3: CASSEVDRLASSGNTIYF. The CDR3 bases are TGTGCCAGCAGTGAGGTAGACAGGCTGGCGTCCTCTGGAAACACCATATATTTT.

The CDR3 nucleotides are TGTGCCAGCAACCGACAGGGTTCAGAGACCCAGTACTTC. Its protein product is CASNRQGSETQYF. The V and J genes are TRBV6-5 and TRBJ2-5; 7 nucleotides match TRBD1. This CDR3 has 13 residues. Germline CDR1 is MNHEY and CDR2 is SVGAGI. V lost 7 bases, J lost 4 bases, and 6 bases stayed unmatched.

The V call is TRBV11-3, the J call TRBJ2-1, with D perhaps matching TRBD1 (5 bases). Germline CDR1 SGHNT, CDR2 YENEEA. This CDR3 is 18 amino acids long. V was cut by 0 bases and J by 2 bases, with 17 bases left in between. CDR3 nucleotide sequence: TGTGCCAGCAGCTTAGATCAGGGCGGTAGCCGAACCTACAATGAGCAGTTCTTC. Translated: CASSLDQGGSRTYNEQFF.

The CDR3 DNA follows: TGTGCCAGCAGTCCTAGACAGGGAAGGATCACCAGCAATCAGCCCCAGCATTTT. This codes for CASSPRQGRITSNQPQHF. The chain combines TRBV27 with TRBJ1-5, with TRBD1 identical over 7 bases. After removal of 5 bases from V and 1 base from J, the junction contained 14 bases not matched to a gene. Germline V lookup: CDR1 MNHEY, CDR2 SMNVEV (reference sequence). The CDR3 has 18 residues.

V gene TRBV10-3 combines with J gene TRBJ2-1, with TRBD2 matching 9 bases. After removal of 3 bases from V and 10 bases from J, the junction contained 10 bases not matched to a gene. The CDR3 has 15 residues. CDR1 is ENHRY, CDR2 SYGVKD, per germline. The CDR3 DNA is TGTGCCATCAGTGATGGTTCGATGAGCGGGAGGGAGCAGTTCTTC. Its protein is CAISDGSMSGREQFF.

V is TRBV2 and J is TRBJ2-3; D remains ambiguous. There are 18 residues in the CDR3. V was shortened by 3 bases and J by 0 bases, with 19 bases between the two germline ends. From germline, CDR1 is SNHLY and CDR2 FYNNEI. CDR3 DNA: TGTGCCAGCAGTGATTTCCTAATGGCAGGCCTTAGCACAGATACGCAGTATTTT. The encoded protein is CASSDFLMAGLSTDTQYF.

The rearrangement joins TRBV5-1 to TRBJ2-1; 9 bases match TRBD2. The CDR3 runs 18 residues. CDR1 and CDR2 from the germline V gene are SGHRS and YFSETQ. The J segment lost 7 bases and the V segment lost 0 bases, leaving 14 bases of the junction unmatched. The CDR3 reads CASSLGALWTSDENEQFF. CDR3 nucleotide sequence: TGCGCCAGCAGCTTGGGGGCCCTCTGGACTAGCGATGAAAATGAGCAGTTCTTC.

The J gene is TRBJ2-2, the V gene TRBV18, with a possible D match to TRBD1 (6 bases). In germline, CDR1 is KGHSH, CDR2 LQKENI. This CDR3 is 15 amino acids long. V lost 3 bases to trimming and J lost 2 bases, with 10 bases between them. This CDR3 is CASSPPGHNTGELFF. CDR3 nucleotides: TGTGCCAGCTCACCTCCGGGACACAACACCGGGGAGCTGTTTTTT.

The rearrangement uses TRBV4-2 and TRBJ2-3; 9 bases are a match to TRBD1. Germline V CDR1 and CDR2: LGHNA, YNFKEQ. This CDR3 region has 16 residues. J gave up 4 bases and V 0 bases, and 5 bases lay outside the gene matches. CDR3 coding DNA: TGTGCCAGCAGCCAAGAAGGTGGACAGGGGCCAGATACGCAGTATTTT. Translated: CASSQEGGQGPDTQYF.

This chain uses TRBV7-9 with TRBJ2-1; D is perhaps TRBD2 (7 bases). This CDR3 is built from 15 residues. Trimming removed 0 bases from V and 8 bases from J, with 14 bases in between. Germline values: CDR1 SEHNR, CDR2 FQNEAQ (reference sequence). CDR3 region: CASSLAGGRGYEQFF. The CDR3 DNA is TGTGCCAGCAGCTTAGCGGGAGGGAGGGGGTATGAGCAGTTCTTC. The full variable domain, with the rest looked up from reference TRBV7-9 and TRBJ2-1, is DTGVSQNPRHKITKRGQNVTFRCDPISEHNRLYWYRQTLGQGPEFLTYFQNEAQLEKSRLLSDRFSAERPKGSFSTLEIQRTEQGDSAMYLCASSLAGGRGYEQFFGPGTRLTVL.

This clone was found a few times. CDR3 DNA: TGCGCCAGCAGCTTGGAAGCCAGGGTGACTGAAGCTTTCTTT. This gives the protein CASSLEARVTEAFF. The chain couples TRBV5-1 to TRBJ1-1; a possible D gene is TRBD1 (5 bases). The CDR3 has 14 residues. CDR1 and CDR2 from the germline V gene are SGHRS and YFSETQ. V was shortened by 0 bases and J by 5 bases, with 11 bases between the two germline ends.

V is TRBV7-8 and J is TRBJ1-4; the D is unclear. The V and J ends lost 0 bases and 2 bases respectively, with 7 bases between them. Germline V gives CDR1 SGHVS, CDR2 FQNEAQ. The CDR3 extends over 15 amino acids. The DNA for the CDR3 is TGTGCCAGCAGCTTAGCAGGGAGGACTAATGAAAAACTGTTTTTT. It codes for CASSLAGRTNEKLFF.

This chain uses TRBV14 with TRBJ2-3; 7 nucleotides align to TRBD1. Germline V lookup: CDR1 SGHDN, CDR2 FVKESK. The ends lost 1 base at V and 2 bases at J; junction bases unmatched: 15. This CDR3 region has 19 residues. In DNA, the CDR3 is TGTGCCAGCAGCCAAGTTGTCTCCATGCGACAGGGAATCACAGATACGCAGTATTTT. It encodes CASSQVVSMRQGITDTQYF.

V and J are TRBV19 and TRBJ2-5; TRBD1 matches 9 bases. Germline values: CDR1 LNHDA, CDR2 SQIVND (reference sequence). The CDR3 covers 15 residues. Unmatched junction bases numbered 9, after V lost 4 bases and J lost 6 bases. The CDR3 spells CASSTLGQGGKTQYF. The CDR3 coding sequence is TGTGCCAGTAGTACGCTGGGACAGGGTGGGAAGACCCAGTACTTC.